The 25 T cell receptor beta chains reported below all come from one sample, sequenced in a study of shared clonotypes between healthy human individuals. Positively selected for CCR7, the CD45RO-negative cells used as naive CD8 cells excluded terminally differentiated effector memory CD45RA+ cells. Measured with immunoSEQ multiplex PCR; TCRdb has only the in-frame clones, and not every one. Among around 640,000 clones listed, around 96% were seen once. The material sequenced was naive CD8+ T cells sorted from blood. Receptor source: a woman under 40 in good health.

The V gene is TRBV6-5, the J gene TRBJ2-7, with D possibly called TRBD1 or TRBD2 (5 bases each). V was trimmed by 0 bases and J by 6 bases, leaving 15 bases between them. The CDR3 runs to 15 residues. Germline CDR1 and CDR2: MNHEY and SVGAGI. Written as DNA, the CDR3 is TGTGCCAGCAGTTACTCAGAGGGGCCGACCGGCGAGCAGTACTTC. Translation: CASSYSEGPTGEQYF.

V and J are TRBV5-1 and TRBJ2-3; D may match TRBD1 or TRBD2 (5 bases each). Germline V gene lookup returns CDR1 SGHRS and CDR2 YFSETQ. The CDR3 loop spans 15 amino acids. Trimming shortened V by 3 bases and J by 3 bases, and 14 bases separated the two germline ends. CDR3 protein: CASSYQGASTDTQYF. The DNA for the CDR3 is TGCGCCAGCAGCTATCAGGGAGCTAGTACAGATACGCAGTATTTT.

V usage is TRBV27 and J usage is TRBJ2-7; D is possibly TRBD2 (5 bases). The V and J ends lost 3 bases and 2 bases respectively, with 8 bases between them. This CDR3 is built from 13 residues. Germline V gene sequence: CDR1 MNHEY, CDR2 SMNVEV (reference sequence). The CDR3 coding sequence is TGTGCCAGCAGTTTCGGGAAAACCTACGAGCAGTACTTC. Encoded protein: CASSFGKTYEQYF.

Here the CDR3 DNA reads TGTGCCAGCAGGGGGAGCAATCAGCCCCAGCATTTT. This sequence encodes CASRGSNQPQHF. This chain links TRBV2 with TRBJ1-5; no clear D gene. The CDR3 is 12 residues long. Germline loops: CDR1 SNHLY, CDR2 FYNNEI. V was shortened by 6 bases and J by 1 base, with 4 bases between the two germline ends.

The chain joins TRBV23-1 to TRBJ2-1; 7 positions match TRBD2. TRBV23-1 is an ORF, and what it does is uncertain. The V and J ends lost 10 bases and 0 bases, in that order; junction bases with no gene match: 9. The CDR3 length is 15 residues. DNA for the CDR3: TGCGCCATCCCTACTCTAGCGGACTCCTACAATGAGCAGTTCTTC. Translated, it gives CAIPTLADSYNEQFF.

This clone was detected only once. The CDR3 nucleotides are TGCAGCGTTGACCAGACAGGGGTCAACGAGCAGTACTTC. Its protein is CSVDQTGVNEQYF. The genes are TRBV29-1 and TRBJ2-7, with 8 bases matching TRBD1. Germline CDR1 SQVTM, CDR2 ANQGSEA. V lost 3 bases, J lost 5 bases, and 6 bases stayed unmatched. The CDR3 is made up of 13 amino acids.

The chain is built from TRBV9 and TRBJ2-7; D is possibly TRBD1 (6 bases). The germline CDR1 and CDR2 sequences are SGDLS and YYNGEE. The CDR3 spans 15 residues. V was clipped by 0 bases and J by 5 bases, with 15 bases between them. CDR3 residues: CASSVGGTGINEQYF. The CDR3 bases are TGTGCCAGCAGCGTAGGAGGCACAGGGATCAACGAGCAGTACTTC.

The V and J genes are TRBV5-4 and TRBJ2-2, with unresolved D. The CDR3 totals 14 residues. Trimming removed 0 bases from V and 3 bases from J, with 6 bases in between. Germline CDR1 SGHNT, CDR2 YYREEE (reference sequence). The CDR3 sequence: CASSLELDTGELFF. The CDR3 DNA reads TGTGCCAGCAGCTTGGAACTGGACACCGGGGAGCTGTTTTTT.

The chain employs TRBV19 and TRBJ2-2; 10 bases are shared with TRBD2. J lost 6 bases, V lost 1 base, and 2 bases had no gene match. The CDR3 runs to 15 residues. Germline CDR1 reads LNHDA; CDR2 reads SQIVND (reference sequence). The CDR3 spells CASSIVSGRPGELFF. The CDR3, as DNA: TGTGCCAGTAGTATAGTTAGCGGGAGGCCCGGGGAGCTGTTTTTT. Complete variable domain (other parts from reference TRBV19 and TRBJ2-2): DGGITQSPKYLFRKEGQNVTLSCEQNLNHDAMYWYRQDPGQGLRLIYYSQIVNDFQKGDIAEGYSVSREKKESFPLTVTSAQKNPTAFYLCASSIVSGRPGELFFGEGSRLTVL.

J is TRBJ2-3 and V is TRBV2; 7 bases fit TRBD1. The junction had 12 bases not matched to a gene; V was cut back by 11 bases and J by 7 bases. Per germline, CDR1 SNHLY and CDR2 FYNNEI. CDR3 length equals 13 residues. The CDR3 here is CAAWGTDQNTQYF. The DNA of the CDR3 is TGTGCCGCTTGGGGGACAGACCAAAATACGCAGTATTTT.

This sequence joins TRBV5-6 and TRBJ2-2; 12 bases line up with TRBD2. The germline V gene encodes CDR1 SGHDT and CDR2 YYEEEE. The ends lost 3 bases at V and 5 bases at J; junction bases unmatched: 5. The CDR3 extends over 16 amino acids. CDR3 sequence reads: CASSSGLAGRTGELFF. CDR3 nucleotides: TGTGCCAGCAGCTCCGGACTAGCGGGGAGAACCGGGGAGCTGTTTTTT.

The chain links TRBV11-2 to TRBJ2-1, with 13 bases that match TRBD2. The V segment lost 3 bases and the J segment 10 bases; nucleotides outside the gene matches: 6. The CDR3 is 15 amino acids. CDR1 and CDR2 from the germline V gene are SGHAT and FQNNGV. The CDR3 coding sequence is TGTGCCAGCAGCTTTGGACTAGCGGGAGCGCGGGAGCAGTTCTTC. Its translation is CASSFGLAGAREQFF.

Regarding this clone: The same CDR3 can be traced to other DNA sequences in this sample. V gene TRBV6-5 combines with J gene TRBJ2-2; weak D call: TRBD1 (5 bases). Germline V CDR1 and CDR2: MNHEY, SVGAGI. Trimming took off 0 bases at V and 4 bases at J, with 6 bases between the two ends. The CDR3 consists of 14 residues. The chain's CDR3 is CASSYSGPTGELFF. CDR3 DNA sequence: TGTGCCAGCAGTTACTCGGGGCCCACCGGGGAGCTGTTTTTT.

This clone was seen a single time. CDR3 residues: CASSIRGQSTDTQYF. CDR3 sequence (DNA): TGTGCCAGTAGTATACGGGGACAGAGCACAGATACGCAGTATTTT. The rearrangement joins TRBV19 to TRBJ2-3; TRBD1 matches 7 bases. V was clipped by 2 bases and J by 0 bases; unmatched bases: 2. Per germline, CDR1 LNHDA and CDR2 SQIVND (reference sequence). CDR3 length equals 15 residues.

This chain links TRBV10-2 with TRBJ2-7; D might be TRBD2 (5 bases). In germline, CDR1 is WSHSY, CDR2 SAAADI. CDR3 length: 13 amino acids. Trimming removed 4 bases from V and 6 bases from J, with 13 bases in between. The CDR3 coding sequence is TGCGCCAGCAGTGGTAGCCTAGCAGGCGAGCAGTACTTC. The encoded protein is CASSGSLAGEQYF.

The rearrangement links TRBV27 to TRBJ1-2; D uncertain. Per the germline V gene, CDR1 is MNHEY and CDR2 is SMNVEV (reference sequence). Between the trimmed V and J ends, which lost 6 bases and 4 bases, there was a span of 9 bases. This CDR3 region has 12 residues. CDR3 in amino acids: CASRHSGYGYTF. The DNA of the CDR3 is TGTGCCAGCAGACACAGTGGCTATGGCTACACCTTC.

This clone was seen once. CDR3 coding DNA: TGTGCCAGCAGCCAACACCCCCGAGCAGCCTACAATGAGCAGTTCTTC. Its translation: CASSQHPRAAYNEQFF. The J gene is TRBJ2-1, the V gene TRBV7-8, with no clear D. CDR1 is SGHVS and CDR2 is FQNEAQ in the germline V gene. V was cut by 5 bases and J by 2 bases, with 16 bases left in between. CDR3 length: 16 residues.

The V call is TRBV27, the J call TRBJ1-4; D unresolved. Germline lookup yields CDR1 MNHEY and CDR2 SMNVEV (reference sequence). Trimming cost V 5 bases and J 8 bases, with 12 bases left between them. CDR3 size: 13 residues. DNA for the CDR3: TGTGCCAGCAGTAGAGGGTCGGGAGAAAAACTGTTTTTT. Residues: CASSRGSGEKLFF.

The gene calls are TRBV6-5 and TRBJ1-3, with D perhaps TRBD1 (6 bases). The CDR3 extends over 15 amino acids. CDR1 and CDR2 from the germline V gene are MNHEY and SVGAGI. V lost 5 bases, J lost 0 bases, and 11 bases lay in between. CDR3 sequence reads: CASSATGYSGNTIYF. The CDR3 nucleotides are TGTGCCAGCAGTGCGACAGGCTACTCTGGAAACACCATATATTTT.

V is TRBV7-9 and J is TRBJ1-2; D gene unclear. V was shortened by 1 base and J by 2 bases, with 11 bases between the two germline ends. Per the germline V gene, CDR1 is SEHNR and CDR2 is FQNEAQ (reference sequence). The CDR3 sequence is 15 residues long. The CDR3 DNA reads TGTGCCAGCAGCTTAGATGTGACAAAAAACTATGGCTACACCTTC. Its protein is CASSLDVTKNYGYTF.

This rearrangement joins TRBV5-1 to TRBJ1-1, with D possibly TRBD1 on 5 matching bases. Germline CDR1 is SGHRS and CDR2 is YFSETQ. CDR3 length: 19 amino acids. V was pared by 4 bases and J by 0 bases, with 25 bases between. This CDR3 is CASSLGRGSAPTMNTEAFF. In DNA form, the CDR3 reads TGCGCCAGCAGCCTTGGAAGGGGCTCGGCCCCGACAATGAACACTGAAGCTTTCTTT.

The chain links TRBV15 to TRBJ1-5, with D hard to call. The germline V gene has CDR1 LNHNV and CDR2 YYDKDF (reference sequence). V was shortened by 5 bases and J by 3 bases, with 5 bases between the two germline ends. The CDR3 covers 12 residues. The CDR3 protein is CATSGYNQPQHF. For the CDR3, the DNA is TGTGCCACCAGCGGGTACAATCAGCCCCAGCATTTT.

This chain uses TRBV10-3 with TRBJ2-1, with D possibly matching TRBD1 (6 bases). V was shortened by 5 bases and J by 0 bases, with 14 bases between the two germline ends. This CDR3 has 16 residues. Germline V gene sequence: CDR1 ENHRY, CDR2 SYGVKD. In DNA form, the CDR3 reads TGTGCCATCAGTTCCGGGACACCGAGCTCCTACAATGAGCAGTTCTTC. Residues: CAISSGTPSSYNEQFF.

To note about this clone: The sample holds other DNA sequences that translate to the same CDR3. V usage is TRBV7-9 and J usage is TRBJ2-7; a possible D gene is TRBD2 (5 bases). Germline CDR1 and CDR2: SEHNR and FQNEAQ (reference sequence). V lost 1 base, J lost 0 bases, and 7 bases lay in between. This CDR3 contains 14 residues. The chain's CDR3 is CASSLGGVSYEQYF. The CDR3 region has the DNA TGTGCCAGCAGCTTAGGGGGAGTCTCCTACGAGCAGTACTTC.

This clone was seen only once. This sequence joins TRBV7-9 and TRBJ2-3; D is perhaps TRBD2 (6 bases). V was trimmed by 2 bases and J by 1 base, leaving 10 bases between them. Germline V gene lookup returns CDR1 SEHNR and CDR2 FQNEAQ (reference sequence). The CDR3 runs 15 residues. The CDR3 spells CASSLYSGGTDTQYF. Written as DNA, the CDR3 is TGTGCCAGCAGCTTATATTCGGGAGGCACAGATACGCAGTATTTT.